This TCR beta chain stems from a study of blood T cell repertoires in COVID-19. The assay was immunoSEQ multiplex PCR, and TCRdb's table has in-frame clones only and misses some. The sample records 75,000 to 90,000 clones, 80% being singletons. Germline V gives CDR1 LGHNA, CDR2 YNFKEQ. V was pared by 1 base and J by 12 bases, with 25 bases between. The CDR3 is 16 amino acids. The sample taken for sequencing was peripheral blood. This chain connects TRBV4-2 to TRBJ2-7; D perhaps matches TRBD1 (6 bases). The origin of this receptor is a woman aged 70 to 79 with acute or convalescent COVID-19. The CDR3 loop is CASSQGEGQSMVLRYF. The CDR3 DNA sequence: TGTGCCAGCAGCCAAGGCGAGGGACAATCTATGGTCTTGCGGTACTTC.